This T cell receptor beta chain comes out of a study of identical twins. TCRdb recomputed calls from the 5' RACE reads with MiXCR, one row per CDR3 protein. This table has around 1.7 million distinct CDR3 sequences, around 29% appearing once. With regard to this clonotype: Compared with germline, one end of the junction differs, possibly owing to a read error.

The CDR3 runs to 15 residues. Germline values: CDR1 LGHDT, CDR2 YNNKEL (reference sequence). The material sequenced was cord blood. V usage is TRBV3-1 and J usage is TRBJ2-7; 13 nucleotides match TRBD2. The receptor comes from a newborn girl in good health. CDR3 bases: TGTGCCAGCAGCCAAGGGACTAGCGGGAGCTACGTGCAGTACTTC. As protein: CASSQGTSGSYVQYF.